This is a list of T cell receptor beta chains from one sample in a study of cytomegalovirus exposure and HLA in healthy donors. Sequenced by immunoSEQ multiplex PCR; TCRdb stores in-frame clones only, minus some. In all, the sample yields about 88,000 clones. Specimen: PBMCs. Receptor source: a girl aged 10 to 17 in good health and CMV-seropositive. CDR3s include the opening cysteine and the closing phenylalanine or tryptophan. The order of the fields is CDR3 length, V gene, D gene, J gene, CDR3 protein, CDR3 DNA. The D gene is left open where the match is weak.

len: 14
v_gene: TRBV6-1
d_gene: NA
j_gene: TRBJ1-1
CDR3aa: CASDPLTWTGEAFF
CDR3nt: TGTGCCAGCGACCCCCTTACATGGACGGGAGAAGCTTTCTTT

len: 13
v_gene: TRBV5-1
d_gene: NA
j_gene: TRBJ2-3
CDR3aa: CASSSGIADTQYF
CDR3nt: TGCGCCAGCAGCTCCGGTATTGCAGATACGCAGTATTTT

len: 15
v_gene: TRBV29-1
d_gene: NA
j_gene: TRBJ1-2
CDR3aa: CSVEVEKLSNYGYTF
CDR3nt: TGCAGCGTTGAAGTCGAAAAACTATCTAACTATGGCTACACCTTC

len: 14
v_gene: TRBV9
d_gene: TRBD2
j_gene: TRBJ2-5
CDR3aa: CASGGAGGRETQYF
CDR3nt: TGTGCCAGCGGGGGAGCGGGGGGGCGAGAGACCCAGTACTTC

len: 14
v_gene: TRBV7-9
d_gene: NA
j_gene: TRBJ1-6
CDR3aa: CASSLIGEVSPLHF
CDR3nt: TGTGCCAGCAGCTTGATAGGGGAGGTTTCACCCCTCCACTTT

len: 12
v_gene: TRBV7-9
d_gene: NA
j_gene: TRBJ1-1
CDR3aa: CASSQKGAEAFF
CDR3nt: TGTGCCAGCAGCCAGAAAGGGGCTGAAGCTTTCTTT

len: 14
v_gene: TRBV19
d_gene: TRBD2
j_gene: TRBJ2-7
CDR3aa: CASSTSGGPYEQYF
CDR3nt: TGTGCCAGTAGCACTAGCGGGGGACCCTACGAGCAGTACTTC

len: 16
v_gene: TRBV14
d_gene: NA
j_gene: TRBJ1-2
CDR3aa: CASSQTSGRWEDGYTF
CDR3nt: TGTGCCAGCAGCCAAACCTCAGGGCGTTGGGAGGATGGCTACACCTTC

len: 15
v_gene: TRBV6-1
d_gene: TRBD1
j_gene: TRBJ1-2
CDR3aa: CASSEAAGTGGGYTF
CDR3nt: TGTGCCAGCAGTGAAGCCGCCGGGACAGGGGGAGGCTACACCTTC

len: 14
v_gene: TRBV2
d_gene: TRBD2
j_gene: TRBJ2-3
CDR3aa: CASTRRGSTDTQYF
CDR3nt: TGTGCCAGCACTCGGCGGGGGAGCACAGATACGCAGTATTTT

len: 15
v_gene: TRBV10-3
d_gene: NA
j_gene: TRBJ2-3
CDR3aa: CAISEPTRGTDTQYF
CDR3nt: TGTGCCATCAGTGAACCCACTAGAGGGACAGATACGCAGTATTTT

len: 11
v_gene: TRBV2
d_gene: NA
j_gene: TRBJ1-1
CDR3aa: CASSADTEAFF
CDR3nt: TGTGCCAGCAGCGCCGACACGGAAGCTTTCTTT

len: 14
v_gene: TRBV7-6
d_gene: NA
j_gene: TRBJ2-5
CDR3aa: CASNQGQYQETQYF
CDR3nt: TGTGCCAGCAACCAAGGACAGTACCAAGAGACCCAGTACTTC

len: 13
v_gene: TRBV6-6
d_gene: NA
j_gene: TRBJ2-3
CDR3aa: CASTQRDSGTQYF
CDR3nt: TGTGCCAGCACTCAAAGGGACAGCGGGACGCAGTATTTT

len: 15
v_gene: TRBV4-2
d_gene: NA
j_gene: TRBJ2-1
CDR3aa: CASSQEGSGHNEQFF
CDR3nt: TGTGCCAGCAGCCAAGAAGGGAGCGGCCACAATGAGCAGTTCTTC

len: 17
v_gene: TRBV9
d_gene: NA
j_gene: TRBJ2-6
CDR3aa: CASSVAVRGSGANVLTF
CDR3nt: TGTGCCAGCAGCGTAGCTGTTCGGGGCTCTGGGGCCAACGTCCTGACTTTC

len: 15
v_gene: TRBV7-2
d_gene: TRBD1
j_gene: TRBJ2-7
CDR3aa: CASSLRTGELYEQYF
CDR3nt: TGTGCCAGCAGCCTCCGGACAGGTGAACTCTACGAGCAGTACTTC

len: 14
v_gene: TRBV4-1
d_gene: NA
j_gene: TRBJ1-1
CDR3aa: CASSQGQLNTEAFF
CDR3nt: TGCGCCAGCAGCCAAGGACAACTGAACACTGAAGCTTTCTTT

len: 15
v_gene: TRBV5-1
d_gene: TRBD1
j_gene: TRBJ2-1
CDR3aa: CASRVFIGRGNEQFF
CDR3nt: TGCGCCAGCAGGGTTTTTATAGGCAGGGGGAATGAGCAGTTCTTC

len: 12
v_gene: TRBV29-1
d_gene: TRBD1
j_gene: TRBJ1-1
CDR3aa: CSGQGAGPEAFF
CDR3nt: TGCAGCGGACAGGGGGCAGGACCTGAAGCTTTCTTT

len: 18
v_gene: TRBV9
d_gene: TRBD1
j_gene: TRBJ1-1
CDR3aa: CASSPRTGGGGRNTEAFF
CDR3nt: TGTGCCAGCAGCCCCCGGACAGGGGGCGGAGGGAGGAACACTGAAGCTTTCTTT

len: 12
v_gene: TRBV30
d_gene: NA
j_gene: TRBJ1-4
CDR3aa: CAWSGGGGKLFF
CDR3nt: TGTGCCTGGAGTGGAGGAGGAGGAAAACTGTTTTTT

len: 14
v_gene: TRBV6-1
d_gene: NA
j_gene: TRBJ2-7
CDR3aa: CASSDGTIRYEQYF
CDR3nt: TGTGCCAGCAGTGACGGGACAATTCGATACGAGCAGTACTTC

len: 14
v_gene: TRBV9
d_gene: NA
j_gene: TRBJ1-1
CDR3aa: CASSVGEGRSEAFF
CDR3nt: TGTGCCAGCAGCGTAGGGGAGGGGAGGTCTGAAGCTTTCTTT

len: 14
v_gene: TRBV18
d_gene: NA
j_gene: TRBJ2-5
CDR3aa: CASSPPLLQETQYF
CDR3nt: TGTGCCAGCTCACCACCTCTATTACAAGAGACCCAGTACTTC

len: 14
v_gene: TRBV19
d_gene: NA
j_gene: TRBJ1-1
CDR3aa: CASSPWTGDTEAFF
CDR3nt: TGTGCCAGTAGTCCCTGGACGGGGGACACTGAAGCTTTCTTT

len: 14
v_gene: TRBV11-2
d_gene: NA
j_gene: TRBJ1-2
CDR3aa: CASSEGRRFYGYTF
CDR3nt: TGTGCCAGCAGCGAGGGTAGGAGGTTCTATGGCTACACCTTC

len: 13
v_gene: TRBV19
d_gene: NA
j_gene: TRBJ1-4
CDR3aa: CASSTRPPGKLFF
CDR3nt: TGTGCCAGCTCAACCAGACCGCCGGGAAAACTGTTTTTT

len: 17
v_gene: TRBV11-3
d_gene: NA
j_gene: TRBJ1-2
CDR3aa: CASSLGILQGFDYGYTF
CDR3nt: TGTGCCAGCAGCTTAGGTATTTTGCAGGGGTTCGACTATGGCTACACCTTC

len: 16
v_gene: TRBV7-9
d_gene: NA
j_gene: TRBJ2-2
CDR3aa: CASSPKGREDTGELFF
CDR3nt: TGTGCCAGCTCGCCTAAGGGCAGGGAGGACACCGGGGAGCTGTTTTTT

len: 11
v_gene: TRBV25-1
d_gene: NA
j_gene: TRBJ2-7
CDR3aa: CASSKLDEQYF
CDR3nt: TGTGCCAGCAGTAAGCTGGACGAGCAGTACTTC

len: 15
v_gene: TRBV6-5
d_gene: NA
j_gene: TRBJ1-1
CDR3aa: CASSGQGRVNTEAFF
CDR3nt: TGTGCCAGCAGTGGCCAGGGCAGGGTGAACACTGAAGCTTTCTTT

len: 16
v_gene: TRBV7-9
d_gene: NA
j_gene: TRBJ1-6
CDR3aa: CASSLMGAGDNSPLHF
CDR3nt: TGTGCCAGCAGCTTAATGGGGGCTGGAGATAATTCACCCCTCCACTTT

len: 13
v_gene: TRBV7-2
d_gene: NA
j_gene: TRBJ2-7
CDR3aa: CASSSRRGDEQYF
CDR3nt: TGTGCCAGCAGCTCCCGCCGCGGGGACGAGCAGTACTTC

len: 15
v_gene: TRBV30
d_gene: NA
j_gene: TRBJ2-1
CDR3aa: CAGSGAERGRREQFF
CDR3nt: TGTGCCGGGAGTGGCGCCGAAAGGGGCCGCCGTGAGCAGTTCTTC

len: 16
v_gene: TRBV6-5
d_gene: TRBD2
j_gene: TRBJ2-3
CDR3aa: CASSYRTSGGTDTQYF
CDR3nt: TGTGCCAGCAGTTACCGGACTAGCGGGGGCACAGATACGCAGTATTTT

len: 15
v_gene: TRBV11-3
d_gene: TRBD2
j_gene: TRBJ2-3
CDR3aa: CASSLLRGGTDTQYF
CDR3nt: TGTGCCAGCAGCTTGTTGCGGGGGGGCACAGATACGCAGTATTTT

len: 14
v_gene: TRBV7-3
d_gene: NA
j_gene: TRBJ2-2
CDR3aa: CASSYSGDSGELFF
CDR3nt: TGTGCCAGCAGTTACTCAGGGGATTCCGGGGAGCTGTTTTTT

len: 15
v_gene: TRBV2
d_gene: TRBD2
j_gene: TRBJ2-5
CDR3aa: CASSDLSGAEETQYF
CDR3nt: TGTGCCAGCAGTGATCTGAGCGGGGCAGAGGAGACCCAGTACTTC

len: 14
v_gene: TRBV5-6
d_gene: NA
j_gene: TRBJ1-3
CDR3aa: CASTAGPNGNTIYF
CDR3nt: TGTGCCAGCACTGCAGGGCCAAATGGAAACACCATATATTTT

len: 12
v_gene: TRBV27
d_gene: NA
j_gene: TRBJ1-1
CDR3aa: CASTQSGGEWDF
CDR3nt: TGTGCCAGCACCCAATCTGGGGGGGAGTGGGACTTT

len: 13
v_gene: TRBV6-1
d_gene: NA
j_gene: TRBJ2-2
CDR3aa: CASRDIITGELFF
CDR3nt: TGTGCCAGCAGGGACATCATCACCGGGGAGCTGTTTTTT

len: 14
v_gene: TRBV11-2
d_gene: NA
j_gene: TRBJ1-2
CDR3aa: CASSLVSINYGYTF
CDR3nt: TGTGCCAGCAGCTTAGTATCTATTAACTATGGCTACACCTTC

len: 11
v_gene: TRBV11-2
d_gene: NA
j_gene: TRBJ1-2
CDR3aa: CASSFGRSYTF
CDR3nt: TGTGCCAGCAGCTTTGGCAGGAGCTACACCTTC

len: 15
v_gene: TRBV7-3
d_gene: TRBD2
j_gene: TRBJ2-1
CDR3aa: CASSLLAGGYNEQFF
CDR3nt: TGTGCCAGCAGCCTACTAGCGGGGGGCTACAATGAGCAGTTCTTC

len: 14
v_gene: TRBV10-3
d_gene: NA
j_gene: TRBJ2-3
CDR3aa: CAISSTPGGDTQYF
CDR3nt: TGTGCCATCAGTTCCACTCCGGGTGGAGATACGCAGTATTTT

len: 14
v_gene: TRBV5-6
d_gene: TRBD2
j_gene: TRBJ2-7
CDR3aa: CASSAGLAGVEQYF
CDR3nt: TGTGCCAGCAGCGCGGGACTAGCGGGGGTCGAGCAGTACTTC

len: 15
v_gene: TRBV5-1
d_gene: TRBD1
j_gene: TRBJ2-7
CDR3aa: CASSTLTGGSYEQYF
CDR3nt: TGCGCCAGCAGCACTTTGACAGGGGGCAGCTACGAGCAGTACTTC

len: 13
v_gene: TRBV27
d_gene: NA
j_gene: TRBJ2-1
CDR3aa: CASSLHAGYEQFF
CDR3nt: TGTGCCAGCAGTTTACATGCAGGGTATGAGCAGTTCTTC

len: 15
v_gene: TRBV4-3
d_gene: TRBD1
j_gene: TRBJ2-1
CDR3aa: CASSQAGTADNEQFF
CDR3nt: TGCGCCAGCAGCCAGGCCGGGACAGCAGACAATGAGCAGTTCTTC

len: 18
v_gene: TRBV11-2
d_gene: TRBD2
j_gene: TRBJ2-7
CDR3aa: CASSLDTPGAGGAYEQYF
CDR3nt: TGTGCCAGCAGCTTAGATACCCCTGGGGCGGGAGGGGCCTACGAGCAGTACTTC

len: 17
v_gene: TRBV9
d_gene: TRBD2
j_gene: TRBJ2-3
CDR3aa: CASSVGGGLPSTDTQYF
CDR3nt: TGTGCCAGCAGCGTTGGGGGGGGATTACCTAGCACAGATACGCAGTATTTT

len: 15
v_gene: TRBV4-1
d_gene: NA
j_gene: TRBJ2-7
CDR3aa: CASSHTFPSSYEQYF
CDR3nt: TGCGCCAGCAGCCATACGTTCCCGAGCTCCTACGAGCAGTACTTC

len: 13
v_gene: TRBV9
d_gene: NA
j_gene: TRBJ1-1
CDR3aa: CASSVGGDTEAFF
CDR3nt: TGTGCCAGCAGCGTTGGGGGGGACACTGAAGCTTTCTTT

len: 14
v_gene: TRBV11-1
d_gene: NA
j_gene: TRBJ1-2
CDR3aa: CASSLTGSVYGYTF
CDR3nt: TGTGCCAGCAGCTTAACAGGTTCCGTCTATGGCTACACCTTC

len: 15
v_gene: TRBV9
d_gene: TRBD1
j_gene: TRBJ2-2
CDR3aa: CASSGDSRNTGELFF
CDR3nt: TGTGCCAGCAGCGGGGACAGTCGAAACACCGGGGAGCTGTTTTTT

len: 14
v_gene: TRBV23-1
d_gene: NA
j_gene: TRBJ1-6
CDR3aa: CASSLGERDSPLHF
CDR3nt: TGCGCCAGCAGTCTCGGAGAGCGCGATTCACCCCTCCACTTT